What follows are 16 T cell receptor beta chains derived from one specimen sequenced in a study of T cell clonality in common variable immunodeficiency. Points from the study as a whole: In common variable immunodeficiency, TCR beta chains reportedly carried fewer deletions and N-nucleotide insertions.

Assay: immunoSEQ multiplex PCR; the TCRdb copy retains only in-frame clones and omits some. The profile covers about 25,000 clones, none occurring a single time. These TCRs' antigens remain unknown. Sequenced sample: peripheral blood mononuclear cells. These receptors originate from a human donor with common variable immunodeficiency.

This clone is medium-sized by share. The read stops 3 residues short of the end of the CDR3; the missing end is completed from the germline J gene. The chain joins TRBV20-1 to TRBJ1-2; TRBD1 agrees at 9 bases. This CDR3 comprises 16 residues. From germline, CDR1 is DFQATT and CDR2 SNEGSKA (reference sequence). The V gene end was trimmed by 4 bases and the J gene end by 0 bases; junction bases not matched to a gene: 9. The covered CDR3 bases are TGCAGTGCTACCGGACAGGGGAGTAAAGCTAACTATGGC. It translates to CSATGQGSKANYG. The full-length CDR3 reads as CSATGQGSKANYGYTF.

This clone was counted many times. The read terminates 3 residues before the CDR3 end, so the remaining end is supplied by the germline J gene. This chain joins TRBV12-3 or TRBV12-4 and TRBJ1-3, with D maybe TRBD1 (6 bases). The length of the CDR3 is 13 residues. V lost 4 bases and J 4 bases, leaving 8 bases between the germline ends. CDR3 residues: CASSSGHGNTIYF. The part of the CDR3 DNA that was read is TGTGCCAGCAGTTCGGGACACGGAAACACC.

This clone showed up many times. The read terminates 3 residues before the CDR3 end, so the remaining end is supplied by the germline J gene. The gene calls are TRBV29-1 and TRBJ2-1, with TRBD2 identical over 7 bases. With 6 bases clipped from V and 9 bases from J, the junction kept 14 bases outside the gene matches. This CDR3 contains 14 residues. Per the germline V gene, CDR1 is SQVTM and CDR2 is ANQGSEA. This CDR3 is CSVHLPSGPSEQFF. The sequenced part of the CDR3 DNA is TGCAGCGTCCACCTCCCTAGCGGCCCCAGTGAG.

In regard to this clone: The missing CDR3 end, 3 residues past where the read stops, is filled in from the germline J gene. The gene calls are TRBV5-1 and TRBJ2-1, with D tentatively TRBD2 (5 bases). The CDR3 spans 14 residues. Germline V gene data show CDR1 as SGHRS and CDR2 as YFSETQ. The ends were cut back, 3 bases at V and 6 bases at J, with 13 bases in the middle. The part of the CDR3 DNA that was read is TGCGCCAGCAGCTCAGGTGAGCGGATCAATGAG. Protein sequence: CASSSGERINE. The full CDR3 protein is CASSSGERINEQFF.

This clone occurred a few times. Coverage ceases 3 residues before the CDR3 finishes, and the germline J gene fills in the end. The V call is TRBV7-6, the J call TRBJ1-3, with 8 bases identical to TRBD1. CDR1 is SGHVS and CDR2 is FNYEAQ in the germline V gene. After removal of 5 bases from V and 4 bases from J, the junction contained 7 bases not matched to a gene. This CDR3 contains 15 residues. CDR3 DNA, as far as it was read: TGTGCCAGCAGCGCACGGACAGGGTCCGGAAACACC. It is translated as CASSARTGSGNT. The entire CDR3 protein is CASSARTGSGNTIYF.

Comment on this clone: The read ends 3 residues shy of where the CDR3 ends; the end is completed using the germline J gene. The V and J genes are TRBV7-8 and TRBJ2-7; no definite D call. With 0 bases removed from V and 6 bases from J, the gap between germline ends came to 9 bases. In germline, CDR1 is SGHVS, CDR2 FQNEAQ. This CDR3 is built from 13 residues. This chain's CDR3 is CASSLAPFSEQYF. CDR3 DNA (partial): TGTGCCAGCAGCTTAGCCCCGTTCAGCGAG.

A remark on this clone: The read is 3 residues too short to cover the CDR3 end, so that end is filled in from the germline J gene. Other DNA variants within this sample encode the same CDR3. The chain has TRBV18 and TRBJ2-2, with unresolved D. CDR1 is KGHSH, CDR2 LQKENI, per germline. V lost 3 bases, J lost 5 bases, and 13 bases lay in between. The CDR3 totals 15 residues. CDR3 DNA, as far as it was read: TGTGCCAGCTCACCCGTATCGCGGTCAACCGGGGAG. It codes for CASSPVSRSTGE. The full CDR3 sequence reads CASSPVSRSTGELFF.

This clone was counted at least ten times. Read sequence stops 3 residues before the CDR3 end, and the germline J gene provides the missing end. The rearrangement uses TRBV18 and TRBJ2-1; D gene uncertain. Trimming took off 3 bases at V and 3 bases at J, with 6 bases between the two ends. CDR3 length: 13 amino acids. Per the germline V gene, CDR1 is KGHSH and CDR2 is LQKENI. CDR3 DNA, as far as it was read: TGTGCCAGCTCACCCGATAGCTACAATGAG. Protein product: CASSPDSYNE. The whole CDR3 is CASSPDSYNEQFF. The whole variable domain, filled in from reference TRBV18 and TRBJ2-1, reads NAGVMQNPRHLVRRRGQEARLRCSPMKGHSHVYWYRQLPEEGLKFMVYLQKENIIDESGMPKERFSAEFPKEGPSILRIQQVVRGDSAAYFCASSPDSYNEQFFGPGTRLTVL.

This clone was recorded a few times. With the read ending 3 residues before the CDR3 end, the germline J gene is used to fill in that end. The chain carries TRBV7-3 and TRBJ2-3; possibly TRBD2 for D (6 bases). V was trimmed by 1 base and J by 0 bases, leaving 8 bases between them. Per germline, CDR1 SGHTA and CDR2 FQGTGA. The CDR3 sequence is 15 residues long. The CDR3 protein is CASSLMGLSTDTQYF. CDR3 bases read: TGTGCCAGCAGCTTAATGGGACTGAGCACAGATACG. The full variable domain, with the rest looked up from reference TRBV7-3 and TRBJ2-3, is GAGVSQTPSNKVTEKGKYVELRCDPISGHTALYWYRQSLGQGPEFLIYFQGTGAADDSGLPNDRFFAVRPEGSVSTLKIQRTERGDSAVYLCASSLMGLSTDTQYFGPGTRLTVL.

This clone was seen a handful of times. The sequenced fragment ends 3 residues before the CDR3 boundary, so the rest is inferred from the germline J gene. The chain combines TRBV20-1 with TRBJ2-7, with 8 bases that match TRBD1. In germline, CDR1 is DFQATT, CDR2 SNEGSKA (reference sequence). This CDR3 region has 13 residues. V shed 1 base, J shed 6 bases, and the junction held 5 bases outside the gene matches. The CDR3 sequence: CSARADRGFEQYF. The covered CDR3 bases are TGCAGTGCTAGAGCCGACAGGGGCTTCGAG.

A note on this clone: Coverage ceases 3 residues before the CDR3 finishes, and the germline J gene fills in the end. This sequence joins TRBV7-9 and TRBJ2-5; possibly TRBD2 for D (6 bases). The CDR3 is 12 amino acids. The germline CDR1 and CDR2 sequences are SEHNR and FQNEAQ (reference sequence). The ends were cut back, 8 bases at V and 0 bases at J, with 7 bases in the middle. The CDR3 protein is CASRDYQETQYF. Partial CDR3 DNA: TGTGCCAGCCGGGACTACCAAGAGACC.

This clone was detected only a few times. The read ends 3 residues before the CDR3 terminus; that terminus is restored from the germline J gene. The chain recombines TRBV10-3 with TRBJ2-7; a weak D match, TRBD1 (6 bases). The V gene's germline CDR1 is ENHRY and CDR2 SYGVKD. The CDR3 is made up of 14 amino acids. V lost 3 bases and J 3 bases, leaving 12 bases between the germline ends. CDR3 bases read: TGTGCCATCAGTGACAGGGGCTCTCTCTACGAG. It specifies CAISDRGSLYE. The full CDR3 is CAISDRGSLYEQYF.

This clone was counted only a few times. The read halts 3 residues ahead of the CDR3 end, with the missing end drawn from the germline J gene. The rearrangement links TRBV7-2 to TRBJ1-4; no clear D. V was cut by 6 bases and J by 5 bases, with 7 bases left in between. Germline V gene lookup returns CDR1 SGHTA and CDR2 FQGNSA. This CDR3 is 12 amino acids long. CDR3 sequence reads: CASRSPNEKLFF. Partial CDR3 DNA: TGTGCCAGCAGGAGCCCAAATGAAAAA.

The sample holds many counts of this clone. Coverage ceases 3 residues before the CDR3 finishes, and the germline J gene fills in the end. The chain recombines TRBV19 with TRBJ1-1, with D possibly TRBD1 on 5 matching bases. Germline V gene data show CDR1 as LNHDA and CDR2 as SQIVND (reference sequence). The CDR3 loop spans 14 amino acids. Trimming cost V 9 bases and J 2 bases, with 16 bases left between them. The CDR3 spells CASREQAVNTEAFF. CDR3 bases read: TGTGCCAGCCGTGAACAGGCCGTAAACACTGAA.

This clone was observed a few times. The read comes to an end 3 residues before the CDR3 does, leaving the germline J gene to fill in the end. The chain combines TRBV29-1 with TRBJ2-3; the match to TRBD1 covers 8 bases. The germline gives CDR1 SQVTM, CDR2 ANQGSEA. The CDR3 totals 14 residues. The J segment lost 4 bases and the V segment lost 7 bases, leaving 10 bases of the junction unmatched. The part of the CDR3 DNA that was read is TGCAGCGCCGCCGGGACAGGTGGGGCAGATACG. It specifies CSAAGTGGADT. The CDR3 in full is CSAAGTGGADTQYF.

This clone was found a few times. The read stops 3 residues short of the end of the CDR3; the missing end is completed from the germline J gene. The V gene is TRBV7-2, the J gene TRBJ1-6; D might be TRBD1 (6 bases). Germline V gives CDR1 SGHTA, CDR2 FQGNSA. The length of the CDR3 is 14 residues. V lost 1 base and J 7 bases, leaving 8 bases between the germline ends. CDR3 loop: CASSLGTANSPLHF. CDR3 DNA, as far as it was read: TGTGCCAGCAGCTTAGGGACAGCGAATTCACCC.